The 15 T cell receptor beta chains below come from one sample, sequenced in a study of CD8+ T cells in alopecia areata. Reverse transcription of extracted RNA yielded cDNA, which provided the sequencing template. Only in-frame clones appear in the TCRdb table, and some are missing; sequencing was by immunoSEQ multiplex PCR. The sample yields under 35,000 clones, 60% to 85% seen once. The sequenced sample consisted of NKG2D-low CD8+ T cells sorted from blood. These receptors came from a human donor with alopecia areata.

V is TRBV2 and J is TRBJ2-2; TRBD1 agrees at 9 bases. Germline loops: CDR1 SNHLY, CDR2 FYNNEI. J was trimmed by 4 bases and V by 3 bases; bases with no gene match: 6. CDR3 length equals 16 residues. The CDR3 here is CASSEPGTGFTGELFF. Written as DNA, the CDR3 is TGTGCCAGCAGTGAGCCCGGGACAGGGTTCACCGGGGAGCTGTTTTTT. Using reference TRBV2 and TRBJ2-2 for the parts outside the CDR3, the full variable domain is EPEVTQTPSHQVTQMGQEVILRCVPISNHLYFYWYRQILGQKVEFLVSFYNNEISEKSEIFDDQFSVERPDGSNFTLKIRSTKLEDSAMYFCASSEPGTGFTGELFFGEGSRLTVL.

The CDR3 coding sequence is TGTGCCAGCGCCAGGGCCGGGACAGGGTCTGGCTACACCTTC. Translating gives CASARAGTGSGYTF. The genes are TRBV5-8 and TRBJ1-2, with TRBD1 matching over 9 bases. CDR1 is SGHTS and CDR2 is YDEGEE in the germline V gene. The CDR3 is 14 amino acids. The ends lost 7 bases at V and 7 bases at J; junction bases unmatched: 11.

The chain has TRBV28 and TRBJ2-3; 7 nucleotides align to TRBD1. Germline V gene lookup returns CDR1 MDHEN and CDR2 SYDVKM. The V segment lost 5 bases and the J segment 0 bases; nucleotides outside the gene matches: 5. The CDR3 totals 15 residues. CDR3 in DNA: TGTGCCAGCAGTCCCGACAGGGAGAGCACAGATACGCAGTATTTT. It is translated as CASSPDRESTDTQYF.

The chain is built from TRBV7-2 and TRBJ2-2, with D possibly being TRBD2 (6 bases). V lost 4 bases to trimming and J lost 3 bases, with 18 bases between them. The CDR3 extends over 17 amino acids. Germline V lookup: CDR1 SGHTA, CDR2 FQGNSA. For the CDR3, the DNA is TGTGCCAGCAGCTCCGCTCTACTCGGGACTCACACCGGGGAGCTGTTTTTT. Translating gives CASSSALLGTHTGELFF.

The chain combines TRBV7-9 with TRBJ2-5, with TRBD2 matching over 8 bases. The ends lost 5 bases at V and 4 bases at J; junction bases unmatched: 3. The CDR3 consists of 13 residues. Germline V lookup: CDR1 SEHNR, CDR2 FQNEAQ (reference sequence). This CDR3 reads CASSPGGGETQYF. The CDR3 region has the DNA TGTGCCAGCAGCCCCGGGGGGGGAGAGACCCAGTACTTC. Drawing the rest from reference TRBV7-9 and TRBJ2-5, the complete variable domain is DTGVSQNPRHKITKRGQNVTFRCDPISEHNRLYWYRQTLGQGPEFLTYFQNEAQLEKSRLLSDRFSAERPKGSFSTLEIQRTEQGDSAMYLCASSPGGGETQYFGPGTRLLVL.

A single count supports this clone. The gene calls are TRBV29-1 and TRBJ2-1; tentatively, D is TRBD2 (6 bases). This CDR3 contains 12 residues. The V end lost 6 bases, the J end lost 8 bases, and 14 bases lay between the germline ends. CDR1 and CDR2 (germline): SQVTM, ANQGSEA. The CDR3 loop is CSVSTEGYEQFF. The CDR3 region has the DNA TGCAGCGTCTCTACGGAGGGCTATGAGCAGTTCTTC.

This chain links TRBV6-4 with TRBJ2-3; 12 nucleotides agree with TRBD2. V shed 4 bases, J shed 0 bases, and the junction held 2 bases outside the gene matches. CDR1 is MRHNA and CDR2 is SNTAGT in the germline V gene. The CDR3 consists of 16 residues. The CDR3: CASSGLAGESTDTQYF. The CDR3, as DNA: TGTGCCAGCAGTGGACTAGCGGGAGAGAGCACAGATACGCAGTATTTT.

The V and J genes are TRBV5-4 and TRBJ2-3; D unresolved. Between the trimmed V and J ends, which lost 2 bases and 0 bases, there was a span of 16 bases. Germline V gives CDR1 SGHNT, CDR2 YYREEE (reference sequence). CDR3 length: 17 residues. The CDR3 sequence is CASSFPSTYASTDTQYF. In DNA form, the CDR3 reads TGTGCCAGCAGCTTCCCGTCGACTTACGCTAGCACAGATACGCAGTATTTT.

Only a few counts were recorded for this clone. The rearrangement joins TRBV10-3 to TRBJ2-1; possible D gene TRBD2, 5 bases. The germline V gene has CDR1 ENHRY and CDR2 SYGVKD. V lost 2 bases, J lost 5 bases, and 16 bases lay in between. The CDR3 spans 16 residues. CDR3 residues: CAISEGRDYLDNEQFF. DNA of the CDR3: TGTGCCATCAGTGAGGGGCGAGACTACCTTGACAATGAGCAGTTCTTC.

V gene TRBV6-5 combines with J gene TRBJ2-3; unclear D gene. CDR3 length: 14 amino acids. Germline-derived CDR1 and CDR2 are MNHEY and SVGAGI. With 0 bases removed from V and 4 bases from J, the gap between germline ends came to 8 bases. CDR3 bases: TGTGCCAGCAGTTACTCGATCGGCGCAGATACGCAGTATTTT. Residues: CASSYSIGADTQYF.

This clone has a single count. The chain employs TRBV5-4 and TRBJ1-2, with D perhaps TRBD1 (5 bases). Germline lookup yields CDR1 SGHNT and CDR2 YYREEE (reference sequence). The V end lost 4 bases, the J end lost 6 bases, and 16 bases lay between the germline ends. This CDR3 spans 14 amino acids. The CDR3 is CASSQSRDPNGYTF. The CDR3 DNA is TGTGCCAGCAGCCAATCCAGGGATCCCAATGGCTACACCTTC.

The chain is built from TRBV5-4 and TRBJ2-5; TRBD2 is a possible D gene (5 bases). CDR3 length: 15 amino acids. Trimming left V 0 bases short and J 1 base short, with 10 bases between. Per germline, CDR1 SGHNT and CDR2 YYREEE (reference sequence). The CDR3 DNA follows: TGTGCCAGCAGCTTGGAGGGAGTGACCCAAGAGACCCAGTACTTC. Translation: CASSLEGVTQETQYF.

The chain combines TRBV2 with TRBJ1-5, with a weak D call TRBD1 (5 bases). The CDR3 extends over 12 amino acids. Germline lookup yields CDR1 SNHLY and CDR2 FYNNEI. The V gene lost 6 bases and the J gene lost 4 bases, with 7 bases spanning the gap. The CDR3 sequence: CASRGVNQPQHF. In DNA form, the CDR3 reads TGTGCCAGCAGGGGGGTTAATCAGCCCCAGCATTTT. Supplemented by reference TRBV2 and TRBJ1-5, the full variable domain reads EPEVTQTPSHQVTQMGQEVILRCVPISNHLYFYWYRQILGQKVEFLVSFYNNEISEKSEIFDDQFSVERPDGSNFTLKIRSTKLEDSAMYFCASRGVNQPQHFGDGTRLSIL.

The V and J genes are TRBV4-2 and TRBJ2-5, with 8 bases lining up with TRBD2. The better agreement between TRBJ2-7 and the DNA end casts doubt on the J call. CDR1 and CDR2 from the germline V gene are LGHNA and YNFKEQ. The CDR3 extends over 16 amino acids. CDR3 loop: CASSQDLGGGSYEQYF. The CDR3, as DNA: TGTGCCAGCAGCCAAGATCTCGGGGGGGGCTCCTACGAGCAGTACTTC.

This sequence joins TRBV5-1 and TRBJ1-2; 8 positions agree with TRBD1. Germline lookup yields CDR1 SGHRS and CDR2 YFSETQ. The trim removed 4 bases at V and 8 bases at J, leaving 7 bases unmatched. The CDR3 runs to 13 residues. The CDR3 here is CASSVYRGNGYTF. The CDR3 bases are TGCGCCAGCAGCGTATACAGGGGGAACGGCTACACCTTC.